These T cell receptor beta chains were read from a single sample in a study of cytotoxic CD8 clonotypes in ibrutinib-treated CLL. Sequencing used immunoSEQ multiplex PCR; TCRdb keeps in-frame clones, though not all of them. The repertoire holds more than 110,000 clones, with about 76% as singletons. The sequencing here drew on PBMCs, taken after 24 months of ibrutinib treatment. These receptors originate from a human donor with chronic lymphocytic leukemia. Each CDR3 is given with its conserved first and last residue. D genes are given only for firm matches. Clone size is stated in some rows and not others, as once, few, many or a class when expanded.

cdr3_aa: CATTRGGPQTDTQYF
cdr3_nt: TGTGCCACCACCCGGGGGGGGCCCCAGACAGATACGCAGTATTTT
j_call: TRBJ2-3
d_call: TRBD2
clone_size: .
v_call: TRBV6-1

cdr3_aa: CASSLAHEQYF
cdr3_nt: TGTGCCAGCAGCTTAGCCCACGAGCAGTACTTC
j_call: TRBJ2-7
d_call: .
clone_size: .
v_call: TRBV7-2

cdr3_aa: CASSRFAGANVLTF
cdr3_nt: TGTGCCAGCAGCCGATTTGCTGGGGCCAACGTCCTGACTTTC
j_call: TRBJ2-6
d_call: .
clone_size: once
v_call: TRBV14

cdr3_aa: CSVAQETQYF
cdr3_nt: TGCAGCGTTGCACAAGAGACCCAGTACTTC
j_call: TRBJ2-5
d_call: .
clone_size: .
v_call: TRBV29-1

cdr3_aa: CASSDLLDRGNTEAFF
cdr3_nt: TGCGCCAGCAGTGACCTACTTGACAGGGGGAACACTGAAGCTTTCTTT
j_call: TRBJ1-1
d_call: TRBD1
clone_size: many
v_call: TRBV10-2

cdr3_aa: CASDRAHDYEQYF
cdr3_nt: TGTGCCAGCGACCGGGCCCACGACTACGAGCAGTACTTC
j_call: TRBJ2-7
d_call: .
clone_size: .
v_call: TRBV2

cdr3_aa: CAISKSRGGHEKLFF
cdr3_nt: TGTGCCATCAGCAAATCGCGGGGAGGGCATGAAAAACTGTTTTTT
j_call: TRBJ1-4
d_call: .
clone_size: .
v_call: TRBV10-3

cdr3_aa: CARGGFYGYTF
cdr3_nt: TGCGCCAGGGGGGGGTTCTATGGCTACACCTTC
j_call: TRBJ1-2
d_call: .
clone_size: .
v_call: TRBV4-3

cdr3_aa: CASSTSGGNQPQHF
cdr3_nt: TGTGCCAGCAGTACCTCAGGGGGCAATCAGCCCCAGCATTTT
j_call: TRBJ1-5
d_call: .
clone_size: .
v_call: TRBV28

cdr3_aa: CAITRGLNPGNTIYF
cdr3_nt: TGTGCCATCACCCGGGGCCTCAACCCGGGAAACACCATATATTTT
j_call: TRBJ1-3
d_call: .
clone_size: .
v_call: TRBV10-3

cdr3_aa: CSPPPRETQYF
cdr3_nt: TGCAGCCCACCACCCCGGGAGACCCAGTACTTC
j_call: TRBJ2-5
d_call: .
clone_size: .
v_call: TRBV20-1

cdr3_aa: CASSPGEGAGYGYTF
cdr3_nt: TGTGCCAGCAGCCCTGGAGAGGGGGCAGGTTATGGCTACACCTTC
j_call: TRBJ1-2
d_call: TRBD1
clone_size: .
v_call: TRBV28

cdr3_aa: CASSLGTAVPYEQYF
cdr3_nt: TGTGCCAGCAGCCTAGGGACCGCCGTCCCCTACGAGCAGTACTTC
j_call: TRBJ2-7
d_call: .
clone_size: .
v_call: TRBV5-4

cdr3_aa: CASSFVGPWGELFF
cdr3_nt: TGCGCCAGCAGCTTCGTCGGACCCTGGGGGGAGCTGTTTTTT
j_call: TRBJ2-2
d_call: .
clone_size: .
v_call: TRBV5-1

cdr3_aa: CASSVGWGTGGETQYF
cdr3_nt: TGTGCCAGCAGCGTAGGATGGGGGACCGGAGGAGAGACCCAGTACTTC
j_call: TRBJ2-5
d_call: .
clone_size: .
v_call: TRBV9

cdr3_aa: CASSQDTRGVETQYF
cdr3_nt: TGTGCCAGCAGCCAAGATACCAGGGGGGTGGAGACCCAGTACTTC
j_call: TRBJ2-5
d_call: .
clone_size: .
v_call: TRBV4-2

cdr3_aa: CAYSGGTRGDTQYF
cdr3_nt: TGTGCCTACTCGGGTGGGACTAGGGGCGATACGCAGTATTTT
j_call: TRBJ2-3
d_call: TRBD2
clone_size: .
v_call: TRBV28

cdr3_aa: CASSQAGLLDNEQFF
cdr3_nt: TGTGCCAGCAGCCAGGCGGGGCTCCTAGACAATGAGCAGTTCTTC
j_call: TRBJ2-1
d_call: .
clone_size: .
v_call: TRBV4-2

cdr3_aa: CATSTSGIADTQYF
cdr3_nt: TGTGCCACCTCGACTAGCGGGATCGCAGATACGCAGTATTTT
j_call: TRBJ2-3
d_call: TRBD2
clone_size: .
v_call: TRBV15

cdr3_aa: CASSKQSAGTGELFF
cdr3_nt: TGTGCCAGCAGTAAACAGAGCGCGGGGACCGGGGAGCTGTTTTTT
j_call: TRBJ2-2
d_call: .
clone_size: .
v_call: TRBV2

cdr3_aa: CASSLGPTSGNTIYF
cdr3_nt: TGTGCCAGCAGCTTAGGTCCCACCTCTGGAAACACCATATATTTT
j_call: TRBJ1-3
d_call: .
clone_size: many
v_call: TRBV7-2

cdr3_aa: CASSPGHRDYGYTF
cdr3_nt: TGTGCCAGCAGCCCGGGGCACAGGGACTATGGCTACACCTTC
j_call: TRBJ1-2
d_call: .
clone_size: .
v_call: TRBV5-4

cdr3_aa: CASSRVTSYNEQFF
cdr3_nt: TGTGCCAGCTCGAGGGTCACCTCCTACAATGAGCAGTTCTTC
j_call: TRBJ2-1
d_call: .
clone_size: .
v_call: TRBV27

cdr3_aa: CASSYTDRGNSGANVLTF
cdr3_nt: TGCGCCAGCAGCTATACGGACAGGGGAAACTCTGGGGCCAACGTCCTGACTTTC
j_call: TRBJ2-6
d_call: TRBD1
clone_size: .
v_call: TRBV10-1

cdr3_aa: CASSLDPSPLHF
cdr3_nt: TGTGCCAGCAGCTTAGATCCCTCACCCCTCCACTTT
j_call: TRBJ1-6
d_call: .
clone_size: .
v_call: TRBV7-2

cdr3_aa: CASSPPVQGADTQYF
cdr3_nt: TGTGCCAGCAGTCCCCCCGTACAGGGGGCGGATACGCAGTATTTT
j_call: TRBJ2-3
d_call: TRBD1
clone_size: many
v_call: TRBV28

cdr3_aa: CASSQERAGDNEKLFF
cdr3_nt: TGCGCCAGCAGCCAAGAGCGGGCAGGAGATAATGAAAAACTGTTTTTT
j_call: TRBJ1-4
d_call: .
clone_size: .
v_call: TRBV4-1

cdr3_aa: CASSADRETQYF
cdr3_nt: TGTGCCAGCAGCGCAGACAGGGAGACCCAGTACTTC
j_call: TRBJ2-5
d_call: .
clone_size: .
v_call: TRBV9

cdr3_aa: CASSIPLAGVAGELFF
cdr3_nt: TGTGCCAGTAGTATCCCCCTAGCGGGAGTGGCCGGGGAGCTGTTTTTT
j_call: TRBJ2-2
d_call: TRBD2
clone_size: .
v_call: TRBV19

cdr3_aa: CASQRGGLFETQYF
cdr3_nt: TGCGCCAGCCAACGCGGCGGGCTGTTTGAGACCCAGTACTTC
j_call: TRBJ2-5
d_call: .
clone_size: .
v_call: TRBV5-1

cdr3_aa: CASSLAGEQETQYF
cdr3_nt: TGTGCCAGCAGCTTAGCCGGGGAACAAGAGACCCAGTACTTC
j_call: TRBJ2-5
d_call: .
clone_size: .
v_call: TRBV7-2

cdr3_aa: CASRRTGITYEQYF
cdr3_nt: TGTGCCAGCAGACGGACAGGAATAACCTACGAGCAGTACTTC
j_call: TRBJ2-7
d_call: TRBD1
clone_size: .
v_call: TRBV6-5

cdr3_aa: CASSREAGGSEQYF
cdr3_nt: TGTGCCAGCAGCCGGGAGGCAGGGGGCAGCGAGCAGTACTTC
j_call: TRBJ2-7
d_call: .
clone_size: .
v_call: TRBV9

cdr3_aa: CAWSGRYEQYF
cdr3_nt: TGTGCCTGGAGTGGTCGGTACGAGCAGTACTTC
j_call: TRBJ2-7
d_call: .
clone_size: few
v_call: TRBV30

cdr3_aa: CASSLVAGKQETQYF
cdr3_nt: TGTGCCAGCAGCTTAGTGGCGGGGAAGCAAGAGACCCAGTACTTC
j_call: TRBJ2-5
d_call: .
clone_size: .
v_call: TRBV7-2

cdr3_aa: CASHSTGVSPLHF
cdr3_nt: TGTGCCAGCCACTCGACAGGGGTTTCACCCCTCCACTTT
j_call: TRBJ1-6
d_call: TRBD1
clone_size: few
v_call: TRBV27

cdr3_aa: CACGTYAEQYF
cdr3_nt: TGTGCCTGTGGGACTTACGCGGAGCAGTACTTC
j_call: TRBJ2-7
d_call: .
clone_size: .
v_call: TRBV27

cdr3_aa: CASSSQVGNEQFF
cdr3_nt: TGCGCCAGCAGCTCCCAGGTAGGGAATGAGCAGTTCTTC
j_call: TRBJ2-1
d_call: .
clone_size: few
v_call: TRBV5-1

cdr3_aa: CASSLLPTGVGNQPQHF
cdr3_nt: TGCGCCAGCAGCTTGTTGCCGACAGGGGTTGGCAATCAGCCCCAGCATTTT
j_call: TRBJ1-5
d_call: TRBD1
clone_size: few
v_call: TRBV5-1

cdr3_aa: CASTRLATSSYNEQFF
cdr3_nt: TGTGCCAGCACCAGACTAGCGACCAGCTCCTACAATGAGCAGTTCTTC
j_call: TRBJ2-1
d_call: TRBD2
clone_size: .
v_call: TRBV4-2

cdr3_aa: CASSPKGRGETQYF
cdr3_nt: TGTGCCAGCAGTCCGAAAGGGAGGGGGGAGACCCAGTACTTC
j_call: TRBJ2-5
d_call: .
clone_size: .
v_call: TRBV27

cdr3_aa: CATSVGSGAGELFF
cdr3_nt: TGTGCCACCTCCGTGGGCTCCGGGGCCGGGGAGCTGTTTTTT
j_call: TRBJ2-2
d_call: .
clone_size: .
v_call: TRBV18

cdr3_aa: CASSEPGQGGRQFF
cdr3_nt: TGTGCCAGTAGTGAGCCGGGACAGGGAGGTCGGCAGTTCTTC
j_call: TRBJ2-1
d_call: TRBD1
clone_size: .
v_call: TRBV19

cdr3_aa: CSARAGRGYTF
cdr3_nt: TGCAGTGCTAGGGCTGGGAGGGGCTACACCTTC
j_call: TRBJ1-2
d_call: .
clone_size: .
v_call: TRBV20-1

cdr3_aa: CASSPPTHRQGSYGYTF
cdr3_nt: TGTGCCAGCTCACCACCGACACACCGACAGGGTAGCTATGGCTACACCTTC
j_call: TRBJ1-2
d_call: TRBD1
clone_size: .
v_call: TRBV18

cdr3_aa: CASSTQETQYF
cdr3_nt: TGTGCCAGTAGCACGCAAGAGACCCAGTACTTC
j_call: TRBJ2-5
d_call: .
clone_size: .
v_call: TRBV19

cdr3_aa: CASSQGPGLLYEQYF
cdr3_nt: TGTGCCAGCAGCCAGGGGCCGGGACTACTCTACGAGCAGTACTTC
j_call: TRBJ2-7
d_call: TRBD2
clone_size: few
v_call: TRBV4-2

cdr3_aa: CASSPTGGTQYF
cdr3_nt: TGTGCCAGCAGCCCAACGGGGGGTACGCAGTATTTT
j_call: TRBJ2-3
d_call: TRBD2
clone_size: .
v_call: TRBV7-3

cdr3_aa: CASSPRSAGDPSYEQYF
cdr3_nt: TGTGCCAGCAGCCCCCGATCAGCGGGGGACCCCTCCTACGAGCAGTACTTC
j_call: TRBJ2-7
d_call: TRBD2
clone_size: .
v_call: TRBV5-4

cdr3_aa: CASSPSGMGGNEQFF
cdr3_nt: TGTGCCAGCAGCCCTAGCGGGATGGGGGGCAATGAGCAGTTCTTC
j_call: TRBJ2-1
d_call: TRBD2
clone_size: few
v_call: TRBV11-2

cdr3_aa: CASSPRAGWGEQYF
cdr3_nt: TGTGCCAGCTCACCACGGGCAGGGTGGGGCGAGCAGTACTTC
j_call: TRBJ2-7
d_call: .
clone_size: .
v_call: TRBV18

cdr3_aa: CASRQPWGGNQPQHF
cdr3_nt: TGTGCCAGCAGGCAACCCTGGGGAGGCAATCAGCCCCAGCATTTT
j_call: TRBJ1-5
d_call: .
clone_size: .
v_call: TRBV6-1

cdr3_aa: CASSLRLAPGETQYF
cdr3_nt: TGTGCCAGCAGCTTACGACTAGCACCTGGGGAGACCCAGTACTTC
j_call: TRBJ2-5
d_call: TRBD2
clone_size: once
v_call: TRBV11-2

cdr3_aa: CASRSTSYEQYF
cdr3_nt: TGTGCCAGCAGGTCGACGTCCTACGAGCAGTACTTC
j_call: TRBJ2-7
d_call: .
clone_size: many
v_call: TRBV6-5

cdr3_aa: CASSAIGTGGSNQPQHF
cdr3_nt: TGTGCCAGCAGTGCGATTGGGACAGGGGGGAGCAATCAGCCCCAGCATTTT
j_call: TRBJ1-5
d_call: TRBD1
clone_size: .
v_call: TRBV2

cdr3_aa: CASSVRGATDTQYF
cdr3_nt: TGTGCCAGCAGCGTCCGGGGGGCCACAGATACGCAGTATTTT
j_call: TRBJ2-3
d_call: .
clone_size: many
v_call: TRBV9

cdr3_aa: CASSISGAAGGQPQHF
cdr3_nt: TGTGCCAGTAGTATATCAGGGGCCGCGGGTGGTCAGCCCCAGCATTTT
j_call: TRBJ1-5
d_call: .
clone_size: once
v_call: TRBV19

cdr3_aa: CASSQAGVFNQPQHF
cdr3_nt: TGTGCCAGTAGTCAGGCAGGGGTATTCAATCAGCCCCAGCATTTT
j_call: TRBJ1-5
d_call: .
clone_size: .
v_call: TRBV19

cdr3_aa: CASSLRGLAGEQYF
cdr3_nt: TGTGCCAGCAGTCTCCGGGGCCTTGCGGGGGAGCAGTACTTC
j_call: TRBJ2-7
d_call: .
clone_size: .
v_call: TRBV10-3